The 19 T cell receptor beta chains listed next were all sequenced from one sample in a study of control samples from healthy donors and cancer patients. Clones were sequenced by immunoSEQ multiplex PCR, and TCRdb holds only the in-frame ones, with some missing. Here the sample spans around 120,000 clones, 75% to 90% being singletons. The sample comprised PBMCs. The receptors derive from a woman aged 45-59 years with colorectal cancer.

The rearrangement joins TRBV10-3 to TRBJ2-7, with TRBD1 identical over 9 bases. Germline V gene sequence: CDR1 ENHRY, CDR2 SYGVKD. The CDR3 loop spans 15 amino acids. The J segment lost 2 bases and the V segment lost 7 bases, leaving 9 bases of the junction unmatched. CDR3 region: CAIKRTGGATYEQYF. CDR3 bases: TGTGCCATCAAAAGAACAGGGGGCGCGACCTACGAGCAGTACTTC.

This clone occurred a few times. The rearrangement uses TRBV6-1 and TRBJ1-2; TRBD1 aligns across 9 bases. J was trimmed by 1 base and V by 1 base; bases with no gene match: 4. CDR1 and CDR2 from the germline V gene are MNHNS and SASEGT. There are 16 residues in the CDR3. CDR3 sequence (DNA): TGTGCCAGCAGTGAAGGGGGGACAGGGTTTAACTATGGCTACACCTTC. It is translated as CASSEGGTGFNYGYTF.

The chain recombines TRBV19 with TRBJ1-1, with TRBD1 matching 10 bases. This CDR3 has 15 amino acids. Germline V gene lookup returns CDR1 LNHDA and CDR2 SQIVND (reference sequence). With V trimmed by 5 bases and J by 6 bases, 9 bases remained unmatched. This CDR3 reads CASSRDRGRDAEAFF. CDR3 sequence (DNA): TGTGCCAGTAGTCGGGACAGGGGACGTGACGCTGAAGCTTTCTTT.

CDR3 sequence (DNA): TGCGCCAGCAGCTCCGGACTAGCGGGGGGGCCCGACACCGGGGAGCTGTTTTTT. Translating it yields CASSSGLAGGPDTGELFF. The V and J genes are TRBV5-1 and TRBJ2-2, with 15 bases aligning to TRBD2. With V trimmed by 3 bases and J by 3 bases, 6 bases remained unmatched. This CDR3 has 18 residues. Germline V lookup: CDR1 SGHRS, CDR2 YFSETQ.

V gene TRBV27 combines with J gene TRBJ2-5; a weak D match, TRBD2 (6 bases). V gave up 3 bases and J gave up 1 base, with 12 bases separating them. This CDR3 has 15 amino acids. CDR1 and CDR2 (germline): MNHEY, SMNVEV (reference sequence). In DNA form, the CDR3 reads TGTGCCAGCAGTTTCCGGAGGGGACTCCAAGAGACCCAGTACTTC. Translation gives CASSFRRGLQETQYF.

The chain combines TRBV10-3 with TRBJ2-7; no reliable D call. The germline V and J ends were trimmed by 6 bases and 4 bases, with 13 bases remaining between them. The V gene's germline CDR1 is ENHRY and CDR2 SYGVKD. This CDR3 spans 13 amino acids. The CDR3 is CAISGNNGYEQYF. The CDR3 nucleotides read TGTGCCATCAGCGGTAACAACGGGTACGAGCAGTACTTC.

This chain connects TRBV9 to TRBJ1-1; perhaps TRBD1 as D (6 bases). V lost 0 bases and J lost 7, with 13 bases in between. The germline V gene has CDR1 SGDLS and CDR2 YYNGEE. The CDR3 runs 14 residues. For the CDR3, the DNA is TGTGCCAGCAGCGTAGGGCCAGGGGAGGGTGAAGCTTTCTTT. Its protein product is CASSVGPGEGEAFF.

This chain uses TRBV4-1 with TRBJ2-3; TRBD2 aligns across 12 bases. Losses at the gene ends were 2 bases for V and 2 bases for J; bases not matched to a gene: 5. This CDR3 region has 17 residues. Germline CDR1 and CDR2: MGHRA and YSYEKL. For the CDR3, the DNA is TGCGCCAGCAGCCAAAGAGGACTAGCGGGGAACACAGATACGCAGTATTTT. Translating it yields CASSQRGLAGNTDTQYF.

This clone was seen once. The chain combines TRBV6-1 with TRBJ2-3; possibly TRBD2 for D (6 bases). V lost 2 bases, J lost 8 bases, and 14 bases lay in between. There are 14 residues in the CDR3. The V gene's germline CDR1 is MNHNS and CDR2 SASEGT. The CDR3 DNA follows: TGTGCCAGCAGTGAAAGCGGGCCGGCGAGTACGCAGTATTTT. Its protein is CASSESGPASTQYF.

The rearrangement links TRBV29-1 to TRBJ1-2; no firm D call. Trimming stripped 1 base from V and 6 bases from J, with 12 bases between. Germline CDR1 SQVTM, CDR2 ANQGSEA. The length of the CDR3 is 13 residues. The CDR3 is CSVEAGPADGYTF. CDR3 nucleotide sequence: TGCAGCGTTGAAGCTGGGCCAGCCGATGGCTACACCTTC.

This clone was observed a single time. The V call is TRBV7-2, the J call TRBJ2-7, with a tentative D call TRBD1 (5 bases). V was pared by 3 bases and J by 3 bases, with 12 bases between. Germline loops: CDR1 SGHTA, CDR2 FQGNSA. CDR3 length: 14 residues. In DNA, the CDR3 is TGTGCCAGCAGCTTGGCAGGGCGCGGCTACGAGCAGTACTTC. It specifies CASSLAGRGYEQYF.

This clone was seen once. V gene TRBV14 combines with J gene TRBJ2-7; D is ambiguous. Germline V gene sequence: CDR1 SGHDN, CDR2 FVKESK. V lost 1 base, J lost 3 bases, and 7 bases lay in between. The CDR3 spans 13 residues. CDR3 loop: CASSQARSYEQYF. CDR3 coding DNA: TGTGCCAGCAGCCAAGCCAGGAGCTACGAGCAGTACTTC.

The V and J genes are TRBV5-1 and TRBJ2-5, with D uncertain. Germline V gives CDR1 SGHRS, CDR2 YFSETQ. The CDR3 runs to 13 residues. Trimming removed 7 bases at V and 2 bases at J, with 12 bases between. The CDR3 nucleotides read TGCGCCAGCTCTAGGAGCCCACAAGAGACCCAGTACTTC. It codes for CASSRSPQETQYF. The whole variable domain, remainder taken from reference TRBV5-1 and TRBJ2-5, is KAGVTQTPRYLIKTRGQQVTLSCSPISGHRSVSWYQQTPGQGLQFLFEYFSETQRNKGNFPGRFSGRQFSNSRSEMNVSTLELGDSALYLCASSRSPQETQYFGPGTRLLVL.

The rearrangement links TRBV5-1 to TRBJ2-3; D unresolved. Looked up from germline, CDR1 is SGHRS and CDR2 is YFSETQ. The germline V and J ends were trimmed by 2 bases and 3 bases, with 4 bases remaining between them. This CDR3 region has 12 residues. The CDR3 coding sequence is TGCGCCAGCAGCTTTTCTACAGATACGCAGTATTTT. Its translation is CASSFSTDTQYF.

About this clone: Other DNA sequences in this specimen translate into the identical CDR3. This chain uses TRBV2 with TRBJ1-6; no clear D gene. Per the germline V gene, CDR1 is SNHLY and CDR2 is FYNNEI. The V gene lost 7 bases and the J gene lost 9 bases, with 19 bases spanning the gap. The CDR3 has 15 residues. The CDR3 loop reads CASTPPEGRRSPLHF. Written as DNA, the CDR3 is TGTGCCAGCACCCCGCCGGAGGGTAGGCGTTCACCCCTCCACTTT.

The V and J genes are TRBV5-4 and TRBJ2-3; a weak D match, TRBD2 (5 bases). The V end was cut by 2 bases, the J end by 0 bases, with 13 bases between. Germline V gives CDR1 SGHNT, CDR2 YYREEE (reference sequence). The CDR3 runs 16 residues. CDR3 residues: CASSLGLQRSTDTQYF. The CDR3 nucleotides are TGTGCCAGCAGCTTAGGACTTCAGCGGAGCACAGATACGCAGTATTTT. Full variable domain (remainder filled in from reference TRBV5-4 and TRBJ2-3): ETGVTQSPTHLIKTRGQQVTLRCSSQSGHNTVSWYQQALGQGPQFIFQYYREEENGRGNFPPRFSGLQFPNYSSELNVNALELDDSALYLCASSLGLQRSTDTQYFGPGTRLTVL.

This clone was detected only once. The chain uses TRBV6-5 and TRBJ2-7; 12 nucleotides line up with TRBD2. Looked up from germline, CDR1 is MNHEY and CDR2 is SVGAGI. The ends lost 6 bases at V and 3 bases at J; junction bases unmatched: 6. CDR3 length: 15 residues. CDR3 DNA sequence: TGTGCCAGCAGAAGACTAGCGGGGGAACTCTACGAGCAGTACTTC. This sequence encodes CASRRLAGELYEQYF.

The CDR3 DNA follows: TGTGCCAGCAGTCGTCAGTTCACTGAAGCTTTCTTT. It is translated as CASSRQFTEAFF. The chain joins TRBV2 to TRBJ1-1, with D unresolved. From germline, CDR1 is SNHLY and CDR2 FYNNEI. The CDR3 extends over 12 amino acids. V was clipped by 5 bases and J by 4 bases, with 8 bases between them. Filled out from reference TRBV2 and TRBJ1-1, the complete variable domain reads EPEVTQTPSHQVTQMGQEVILRCVPISNHLYFYWYRQILGQKVEFLVSFYNNEISEKSEIFDDQFSVERPDGSNFTLKIRSTKLEDSAMYFCASSRQFTEAFFGQGTRLTVV.

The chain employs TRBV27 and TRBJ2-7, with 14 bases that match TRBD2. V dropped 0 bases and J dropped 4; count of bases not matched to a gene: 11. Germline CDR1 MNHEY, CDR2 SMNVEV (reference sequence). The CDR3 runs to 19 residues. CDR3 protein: CASSLSIEGLAGAAYEQYF. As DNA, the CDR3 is TGTGCCAGCAGTTTATCGATTGAGGGACTAGCGGGAGCGGCGTACGAGCAGTACTTC.